These T cell receptor beta chains were read from a single sample in a study of beta chain features in type 1 diabetes. Measured with immunoSEQ multiplex PCR; TCRdb has only the in-frame clones, and not every one. The sample contains fewer than 250,000 clones, roughly 13% of which appear only once. Sequencing was done on a sample of naive CD4+ T cells from blood. These receptors were obtained from a woman between 35 and 50 years old in good health. Both conserved end residues are part of each CDR3. A D gene is named only where the DNA matches it firmly. Clone size appears in some rows only: once, few, many, or a class for an expanded clone.

clone_size: -
v_call: TRBV19
cdr3_length: 13
d_call: TRBD1
j_call: TRBJ1-6
cdr3_nt: TGTGCCAGTAGCGACAGGGGGGATTCACCCCTCCACTTT
cdr3_aa: CASSDRGDSPLHF

clone_size: few
v_call: TRBV7-9
cdr3_length: 18
d_call: TRBD2
j_call: TRBJ2-7
cdr3_nt: TGTGCCAGCAGCTCCCCCATAAGGGGCGGGAGTTCTACCTACGAGCAGTACTTC
cdr3_aa: CASSSPIRGGSSTYEQYF

clone_size: -
v_call: TRBV18
cdr3_length: 14
d_call: TRBD2
j_call: TRBJ2-5
cdr3_nt: TGTGCCAGCTCACAGGGACTAGAGGGAGAGACCCAGTACTTC
cdr3_aa: CASSQGLEGETQYF

clone_size: few
v_call: TRBV7-9
cdr3_length: 15
d_call: -
j_call: TRBJ1-5
cdr3_nt: TGTGCCAGCAGCCAATGGGGAGATAGCAATCAGCCCCAGCATTTT
cdr3_aa: CASSQWGDSNQPQHF

clone_size: -
v_call: TRBV27
cdr3_length: 20
d_call: -
j_call: TRBJ2-6
cdr3_nt: TGTGCCAGCAGACCAGGCAGCATTTACAGGGCCAGCTCTGGGGCCAACGTCCTGACTTTC
cdr3_aa: CASRPGSIYRASSGANVLTF

clone_size: -
v_call: TRBV7-2
cdr3_length: 15
d_call: TRBD1
j_call: TRBJ2-7
cdr3_nt: TGTGCCAGCAGCTTAGCCGGACAGGGTACCTTCGAGCAGTACTTC
cdr3_aa: CASSLAGQGTFEQYF

clone_size: few
v_call: TRBV6-1
cdr3_length: 14
d_call: -
j_call: TRBJ1-2
cdr3_nt: TGTGCCAGCATAGAGGTGTCGCGGGGCTATGGCTACACCTTC
cdr3_aa: CASIEVSRGYGYTF

clone_size: few
v_call: TRBV29-1
cdr3_length: 13
d_call: -
j_call: TRBJ2-7
cdr3_nt: TGCAGCGTTACTGGGCAGGGGATGAACGAGCAGTACTTC
cdr3_aa: CSVTGQGMNEQYF

clone_size: few
v_call: TRBV6-5
cdr3_length: 16
d_call: TRBD2
j_call: TRBJ2-3
cdr3_nt: TGTGCCAGCAGTTACGGCGGGACTACATTACCAGATACGCAGTATTTT
cdr3_aa: CASSYGGTTLPDTQYF

clone_size: few
v_call: TRBV5-4
cdr3_length: 15
d_call: -
j_call: TRBJ1-4
cdr3_nt: TGTGCCAGCAGCTTCGGGGGTGCAACTAATGAAAAACTGTTTTTT
cdr3_aa: CASSFGGATNEKLFF

clone_size: few
v_call: TRBV18
cdr3_length: 14
d_call: -
j_call: TRBJ1-1
cdr3_nt: TGTGCCAGCTCACCCACCGACACCCACACTGAAGCTTTCTTT
cdr3_aa: CASSPTDTHTEAFF

clone_size: -
v_call: TRBV13
cdr3_length: 16
d_call: TRBD1
j_call: TRBJ1-1
cdr3_nt: TGTGCCAGCAGCTCCGGACAGGGGCCTTGGGTCACTGAAGCTTTCTTT
cdr3_aa: CASSSGQGPWVTEAFF

clone_size: -
v_call: TRBV5-1
cdr3_length: 14
d_call: -
j_call: TRBJ2-5
cdr3_nt: TGCGCCAGCAGCTTGGCGGTGGGGGGAGAGACCCAGTACTTC
cdr3_aa: CASSLAVGGETQYF

clone_size: few
v_call: TRBV7-2
cdr3_length: 15
d_call: TRBD1
j_call: TRBJ1-2
cdr3_nt: TGTGCCAGCAGCTTAGTAGGGACAGGGTACTATGGCTACACCTTC
cdr3_aa: CASSLVGTGYYGYTF

clone_size: few
v_call: TRBV9
cdr3_length: 16
d_call: TRBD2
j_call: TRBJ2-7
cdr3_nt: TGTGCCAGCAGCTTCGGACTAGCGGGGGCCGTCTACGAGCAGTACTTC
cdr3_aa: CASSFGLAGAVYEQYF

clone_size: -
v_call: TRBV6-5
cdr3_length: 13
d_call: -
j_call: TRBJ2-3
cdr3_nt: TGTGCCAGCAGTTATGCGGTTACAGATACGCAGTATTTT
cdr3_aa: CASSYAVTDTQYF

clone_size: -
v_call: TRBV9
cdr3_length: 19
d_call: TRBD2
j_call: TRBJ2-6
cdr3_nt: TGTGCCAGCAGCGCCTCTAGCGGGGGTCCTGGCTCTGGGGCCAACGTCCTGACTTTC
cdr3_aa: CASSASSGGPGSGANVLTF

clone_size: -
v_call: TRBV19
cdr3_length: 13
d_call: -
j_call: TRBJ1-2
cdr3_nt: TGTGCCAGTAGTATAGATTTGAGCTATGGCTACACCTTC
cdr3_aa: CASSIDLSYGYTF

clone_size: -
v_call: TRBV5-1
cdr3_length: 13
d_call: -
j_call: TRBJ1-2
cdr3_nt: TGCGCCACCCGAGGGGAGGGGAGGAATGGCTACACCTTC
cdr3_aa: CATRGEGRNGYTF

clone_size: few
v_call: TRBV28
cdr3_length: 16
d_call: -
j_call: TRBJ2-1
cdr3_nt: TGTGCCAGCAGTTTTAGATCGGGATTCGGCGGCAATGAGCAGTTCTTC
cdr3_aa: CASSFRSGFGGNEQFF

clone_size: -
v_call: TRBV9
cdr3_length: 12
d_call: TRBD1
j_call: TRBJ1-2
cdr3_nt: TGTGCCAGCAGCGTCGACAGGGACGGCTACACCTTC
cdr3_aa: CASSVDRDGYTF

clone_size: few
v_call: TRBV9
cdr3_length: 14
d_call: TRBD1
j_call: TRBJ1-4
cdr3_nt: TGTGCCAGCAGCCGGGGACAGCGCGCAGAAAAACTGTTTTTT
cdr3_aa: CASSRGQRAEKLFF

clone_size: few
v_call: TRBV2
cdr3_length: 14
d_call: TRBD1
j_call: TRBJ2-5
cdr3_nt: TGTGCCAGCAGTGAAGCGACAGGGTGGGAGACCCAGTACTTC
cdr3_aa: CASSEATGWETQYF

clone_size: -
v_call: TRBV5-4
cdr3_length: 16
d_call: -
j_call: TRBJ1-3
cdr3_nt: TGTGCCAGCAGCATTGCGGGAGTGAGCTCTGGAAACACCATATATTTT
cdr3_aa: CASSIAGVSSGNTIYF

clone_size: -
v_call: TRBV27
cdr3_length: 16
d_call: TRBD2
j_call: TRBJ2-1
cdr3_nt: TGTGCCAGCAGTTTATCTCTGCGGGGGTTCTACAATGAGCAGTTCTTC
cdr3_aa: CASSLSLRGFYNEQFF

clone_size: few
v_call: TRBV7-8
cdr3_length: 17
d_call: TRBD2
j_call: TRBJ2-1
cdr3_nt: TGTGCCAGCAGCCGACTAGCGGGGGGCCGCTCCTACAATGAGCAGTTCTTC
cdr3_aa: CASSRLAGGRSYNEQFF

clone_size: -
v_call: TRBV7-9
cdr3_length: 15
d_call: TRBD1
j_call: TRBJ1-2
cdr3_nt: TGTGCCAGCAGCCGAGGGGACAGGGGAGTCGGTGGCTACACCTTC
cdr3_aa: CASSRGDRGVGGYTF

clone_size: few
v_call: TRBV6-5
cdr3_length: 14
d_call: -
j_call: TRBJ2-4
cdr3_nt: TGTGTCACGTGGGGCGGTGAGGCCAAAAACATTCAGTACTTC
cdr3_aa: CVTWGGEAKNIQYF

clone_size: -
v_call: TRBV25-1
cdr3_length: 16
d_call: TRBD1
j_call: TRBJ2-2
cdr3_nt: TGTGCCAGCAGCCTAATGGGACAGTTCAACACCGGGGAGCTGTTTTTT
cdr3_aa: CASSLMGQFNTGELFF

clone_size: -
v_call: TRBV29-1
cdr3_length: 15
d_call: -
j_call: TRBJ2-5
cdr3_nt: TGCAGCGTTGCGCTACTAGCAGCGGAAAAAGGGACCAAGTACTTC
cdr3_aa: CSVALLAAEKGTKYF

clone_size: few
v_call: TRBV25-1
cdr3_length: 15
d_call: -
j_call: TRBJ2-5
cdr3_nt: TGTGCCAGCAGTCCCTCGACAGGTACTGTGGAGACCCAGTACTTC
cdr3_aa: CASSPSTGTVETQYF

clone_size: -
v_call: TRBV25-1
cdr3_length: 14
d_call: -
j_call: TRBJ1-6
cdr3_nt: TGTGCCAGCAGTGAATTAGGGGATAATTCACCCCTCCACTTT
cdr3_aa: CASSELGDNSPLHF